This TCR beta chain was documented in a study of CD8 T cells in ankylosing spondylitis. Regarding the study as a whole: Researchers report that disease-linked clones proved CD8+ and relatively rare in peripheral blood. There was a TCR beta motif, made of eight highly homologous variants, that appeared characteristic of ankylosing spondylitis blood.

The TCR beta libraries were generated through quantitative 5'-RACE incorporating molecular barcodes. In TCRdb, the 5' RACE reads were re-called with MiXCR into one record per CDR3 protein. The sample shows more than 300,000 distinct CDR3 sequences, about 9.9% of them seen only once. The V gene end was trimmed by 10 bases and the J gene end by 2 bases; junction bases not matched to a gene: 8. CDR1 SGHRS and CDR2 YFSETQ come from the germline V gene. The CDR3 has 15 amino acids. This clonotype was picked up many times. The antigen remains undetermined. This TCR was sampled from a female donor with ankylosing spondylitis or in good health (not recorded which). V usage is TRBV5-1 and J usage is TRBJ2-5; the match to TRBD2 covers 13 bases. Sequenced: blood, either unsorted or a sorted T cell fraction (not recorded which). The CDR3 region has the DNA TGCGCCGGCTCGACGGGACTAGCGGGGCAAGAGACCCAGTACTTC. Protein product: CAGSTGLAGQETQYF.